This TCR beta chain was profiled in a study of blood T cell repertoires in COVID-19. Profiling relied on immunoSEQ multiplex PCR, and the TCRdb table lists in-frame clones only, not all of them. Altogether hundreds of thousands of clones are present, about 90% being singletons, with the ten largest covering 0.7% to 1%. This CDR3 is built from 13 residues. CDR1 SGHAT and CDR2 FQNNGV come from the germline V gene. Trimming removed 7 bases at V and 6 bases at J, with 13 bases between. Recruited during active infection, patients (from Seattle) were subsequently followed longitudinally. The clonotype was recovered from a man younger than 35 with COVID-19, enrolled during active disease. This chain connects TRBV11-2 to TRBJ2-1; possibly TRBD2 for D (6 bases). The sequenced material came from peripheral blood. CDR3 coding DNA: TGTGCCAGCACTTTATCAGCGGGCAATGAGCAGTTCTTC. This gives the protein CASTLSAGNEQFF. The full variable domain, completed using reference TRBV11-2 and TRBJ2-1, is EAGVAQSPRYKIIEKRQSVAFWCNPISGHATLYWYQQILGQGPKLLIQFQNNGVVDDSQLPKDRFSAERLKGVDSTLKIQPAKLEDSAVYLCASTLSAGNEQFFGPGTRLTVL.